This TCR beta chain was recovered during a study of cytomegalovirus exposure and HLA in healthy donors. Study at large: Assignment to the Caucasian-associated ancestry cluster applied to around 80% of the approximately 420 genotyped donors.

Primers: 60 Vbeta forward and 13 Jbeta reverse. Sequencing used immunoSEQ multiplex PCR; TCRdb keeps in-frame clones, though not all of them. Here the sample table reports some 140,000 clones. Likely unrecorded immune exposures existed in these nominally healthy donors. General study results and limits: A later analysis linked a missense DCLRE1C variant to TCR beta V- and J-gene trimming. Across donors, presence/absence analyses took sequencing depth to be roughly uniform.

A word on this clone: Its specificity is unknown.

Germline CDR1 and CDR2: SGHTA and FQGNSA. The CDR3 is 15 amino acids. Trimming shortened V by 11 bases and J by 2 bases, and 18 bases separated the two germline ends. This clonotype was sampled from a woman aged 35 to 49 in good health and CMV-seronegative. This chain connects TRBV7-2 to TRBJ2-2, with a possible D match to TRBD2 (5 bases). Source material: PBMCs. The CDR3 sequence is CAVRPRGINTGELFF. CDR3 nucleotides: TGTGCCGTACGGCCCCGGGGAATCAACACCGGGGAGCTGTTTTTT.